The present T cell receptor (beta chain) was sequenced within a study of blood T cells in healthy people across ages. This clonotype was counted between two and nine times. Its matching antigen is unknown. Overall study results and limits: As age increased, TCR beta diversity per million T cells fell in a roughly linear fashion. In long-lived donors, naive CD4+ cell counts and diversity exceeded those of aged donors.

Per the germline V gene, CDR1 is SQVTM and CDR2 is ANQGSEA. CDR3 length: 14 residues. V lost 7 bases and J lost 7; bases outside the gene matches: 11. The use of a sample-barcoded 5' primer and a J-beta primer mix characterized a second PCR of roughly 6 to 11 cycles. TCRdb analysed the 5' RACE reads with MiXCR anew, one entry per CDR3 protein. The sample carries roughly 410,000 distinct CDR3 sequences, 45% to 65% recorded once. The chain is built from TRBV29-1 and TRBJ2-3; the match to TRBD1 covers 10 bases. Sequencing was done on a sample of blood. The sequence came from a man in his 60s in good health. CDR3 nucleotide sequence: TGCAGCGACGCCCGGGACAGGGGCCCTAATACGCAGTATTTT. Residues: CSDARDRGPNTQYF.